Given below is one TCR beta chain in context. Its target is unknown. Both about-4-week and about-12-week second-dose recipients were combined. This entry comes from a study of T cell responses to AZD1222 COVID-19 vaccine. The assay was immunoSEQ multiplex PCR, and TCRdb's table has in-frame clones only and misses some. The profile shows just under 150,000 clones, around nine tenths of them singletons. Looked up from germline, CDR1 is LNHNV and CDR2 is YYDKDF (reference sequence). With 1 base clipped from V and 4 bases from J, the junction kept 10 bases outside the gene matches. The CDR3 has 18 residues. Study observations and caveats: The number of AZD1222 recipients seropositive at baseline was only five or six.

The material sequenced was peripheral blood, taken 28 days after the second AZD1222 dose. The chain employs TRBV15 and TRBJ2-7, with 13 bases that match TRBD2. This clonotype was obtained from an adult who received the AZD1222 COVID-19 vaccine. The CDR3 DNA reads as TGTGCCACCAGCAGAGCTGGGGGACCGGGACTAGCGGGGTACGAGCAGTACTTC. Protein product: CATSRAGGPGLAGYEQYF. Full variable domain (rest looked up from reference TRBV15 and TRBJ2-7): DAMVIQNPRYQVTQFGKPVTLSCSQTLNHNVMYWYQQKSSQAPKLLFHYYDKDFNNEADTPDNFQSRRPNTSFCFLDIRSPGLGDTAMYLCATSRAGGPGLAGYEQYFGPGTRLTVT.